A selection of T cell receptor beta chains follows, all from one sample in a study of CD8 T cells in ankylosing spondylitis. TCRdb re-derived calls from the 5' RACE reads in MiXCR, one entry per CDR3 protein. The table records around 440,000 distinct CDR3 sequences, 15% to 20% of them present only once. Sample: blood, either unsorted or a sorted T cell fraction (not recorded which). The receptors were sampled from a male donor with ankylosing spondylitis. CDR3s include the opening cysteine and the closing phenylalanine or tryptophan. The order of the fields is J gene, D gene, clone size, V gene, CDR3 DNA, CDR3 protein. D genes are given only for firm matches. Not all rows give a size; the values are once, few, many and, for expanded clones, a class.

>TRBJ2-7|TRBD1|few|TRBV20-1
TGCAGTGCCAAGGCCGGGACAGGGGTGTCCTACGAGCAGTACTTC
CSAKAGTGVSYEQYF
>TRBJ2-5|.|.|TRBV9
TGTGCCAGCAGCCATCTCGGTGGGGATGAAGAGACCCAGTACTTC
CASSHLGGDEETQYF
>TRBJ2-7|.|.|TRBV3-1
TGTGCCAGCAGCCAAGATCGGGGCATCTCCTACGAGCAGTACTTC
CASSQDRGISYEQYF
>TRBJ2-2|.|.|TRBV5-5
TGTGCCAGCAGCTTGTTACCCGGGGGAACCGGGGAGCTGTTTTTT
CASSLLPGGTGELFF
>TRBJ2-3|TRBD1|few|TRBV29-1
TGCAGCGTGTACCGGGACAGCTTTGGGGGCACAGATACGCAGTATTTT
CSVYRDSFGGTDTQYF
>TRBJ2-3|.|.|TRBV28
TGTGCCAGCAGTTTCCAGGTCACTAGCACAGATACGCAGTATTTT
CASSFQVTSTDTQYF
>TRBJ2-7|.|.|TRBV13
TGTGCCAGCAGCCTAGGACCGAACGAATCCTACGAGCAGTACTTC
CASSLGPNESYEQYF
>TRBJ2-2|.|few|TRBV28
TGTGCCAGCAGTTTAGGGGCAGTCACCGGGGAGCTGTTTTTT
CASSLGAVTGELFF
>TRBJ2-5|.|.|TRBV3-1
TGTGCCAGCAGCCTCCAAGCTGGGGGCGGTGAGACCCAGTACTTC
CASSLQAGGGETQYF
>TRBJ2-7|TRBD1|.|TRBV20-1
TGCAGTGGTTCGGGACAGACCTACGAGCAGTACTTC
CSGSGQTYEQYF
>TRBJ2-1|TRBD2|many|TRBV5-1
TGCGCCAGCGCGTATGTGGTAGCGGGGGTTGATGAGCAGTTCTTC
CASAYVVAGVDEQFF
>TRBJ2-2|.|many|TRBV12-3/TRBV12-4
TGTGCCAGCAAGCAGGGTTGGACCGGGGAGCTGTTTTTT
CASKQGWTGELFF
>TRBJ2-2|.|.|TRBV19
TGTGCCAGTCGCAACAGCGGAACCGGGGAGCTGTTTTTT
CASRNSGTGELFF